This T cell receptor (beta chain) was captured by sequencing in a study of cytotoxic CD8 clonotypes in ibrutinib-treated CLL. Background on the study: Sequenced samples delivered averages of 250,000 to 300,000 productive templates and 94,082 productive rearrangements.

The repertoire was sequenced with immunoSEQ multiplex PCR; TCRdb's copy has only in-frame clones and lacks some. The sample has some 140,000 clones; around 93% are singletons. Looked up from germline, CDR1 is SGHVS and CDR2 is FQNEAQ. CDR3 size: 16 residues. V shed 2 bases and J shed 5 bases, with 16 bases lying between them. The receptor comes from a human donor with chronic lymphocytic leukemia. The J gene is TRBJ1-5, the V gene TRBV7-8; D unresolved. This material consisted of PBMCs, taken after 12 months of ibrutinib treatment. In DNA, the CDR3 is TGTGCCAGCAGCTTAATATTGGATCAGAGAGATCAGCCCCAGCATTTT. Its protein product is CASSLILDQRDQPQHF.